This entry features one TCR beta chain sequence. Its antigen remains unknown. The data were obtained in a study of cytomegalovirus exposure and HLA in healthy donors. As for the study in general: HLA-typed donors were the source of approximately 88 million unique TCRs, which an early data release held.

The V end was cut by 6 bases, the J end by 4 bases, with 18 bases between. This CDR3 is 15 amino acids long. Looked up from germline, CDR1 is MNHNY and CDR2 is SVGAGI (reference sequence). General study points: With later analysis, a missense DCLRE1C variant became linked to TCR beta V- and J-gene trimming.

In the PCR, 60 Vbeta and 13 Jbeta primers were used. Clones were sequenced by immunoSEQ multiplex PCR, and TCRdb holds only the in-frame ones, with some missing. Counted here are some 93,000 clones, around 73% occurring once; the ten biggest clones make up 3% to 4%. The source is a woman in her thirties or forties in good health and CMV-seronegative. Material: PBMCs. The chain links TRBV6-6 to TRBJ1-1; D is undetermined. The CDR3 sequence is CASRTNWFKSTEAFF. As DNA, the CDR3 is TGTGCCAGCAGAACTAATTGGTTTAAGAGCACTGAAGCTTTCTTT.